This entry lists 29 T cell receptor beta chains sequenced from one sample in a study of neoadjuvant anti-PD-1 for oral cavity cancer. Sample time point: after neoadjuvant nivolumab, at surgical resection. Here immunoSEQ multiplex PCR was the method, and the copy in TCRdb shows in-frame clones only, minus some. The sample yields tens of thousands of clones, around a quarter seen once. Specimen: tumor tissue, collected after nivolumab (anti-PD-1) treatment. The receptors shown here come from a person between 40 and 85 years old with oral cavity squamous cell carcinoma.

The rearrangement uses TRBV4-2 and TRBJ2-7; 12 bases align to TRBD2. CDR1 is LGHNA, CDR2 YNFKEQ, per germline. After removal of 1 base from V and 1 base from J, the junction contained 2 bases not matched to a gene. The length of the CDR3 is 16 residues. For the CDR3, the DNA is TGTGCCAGCAGCCAAGGGACTAGCGGGGATTCCTACGAGCAGTACTTC. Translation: CASSQGTSGDSYEQYF.

Here the CDR3 DNA reads TGTGCCAGCAGTTTAGGCAGGGGGATCAATCAGCCCCAGCATTTT. Translating it yields CASSLGRGINQPQHF. This chain connects TRBV28 to TRBJ1-5; 7 bases align to TRBD1. CDR1 is MDHEN and CDR2 is SYDVKM in the germline V gene. V was pared by 2 bases and J by 3 bases, with 4 bases of the junction left unmatched. The CDR3 is made up of 15 amino acids.

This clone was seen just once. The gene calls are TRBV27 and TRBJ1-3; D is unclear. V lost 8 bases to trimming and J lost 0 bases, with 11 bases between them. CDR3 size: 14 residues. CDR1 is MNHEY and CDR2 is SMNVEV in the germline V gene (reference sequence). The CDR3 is CASRKSTSGNTIYF. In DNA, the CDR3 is TGTGCCAGCCGGAAGTCGACCTCTGGAAACACCATATATTTT.

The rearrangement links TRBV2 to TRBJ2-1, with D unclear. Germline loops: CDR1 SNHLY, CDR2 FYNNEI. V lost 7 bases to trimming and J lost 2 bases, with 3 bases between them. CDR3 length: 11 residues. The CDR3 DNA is TGTGCCAGCACGGCCTACAATGAGCAGTTCTTC. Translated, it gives CASTAYNEQFF.

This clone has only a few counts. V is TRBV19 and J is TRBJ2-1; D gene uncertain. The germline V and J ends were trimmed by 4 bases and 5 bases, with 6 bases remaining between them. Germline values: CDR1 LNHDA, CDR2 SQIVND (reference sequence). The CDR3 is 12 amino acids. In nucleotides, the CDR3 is TGTGCCAGTAGTACACAGAACAATGAGCAGTTCTTC. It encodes CASSTQNNEQFF.

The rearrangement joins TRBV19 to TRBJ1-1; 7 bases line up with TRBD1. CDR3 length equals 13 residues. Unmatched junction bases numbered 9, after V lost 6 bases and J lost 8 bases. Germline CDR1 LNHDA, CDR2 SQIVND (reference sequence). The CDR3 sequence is CASSSGTALEAFF. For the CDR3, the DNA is TGTGCCAGTAGCTCCGGGACAGCCCTAGAAGCTTTCTTT.

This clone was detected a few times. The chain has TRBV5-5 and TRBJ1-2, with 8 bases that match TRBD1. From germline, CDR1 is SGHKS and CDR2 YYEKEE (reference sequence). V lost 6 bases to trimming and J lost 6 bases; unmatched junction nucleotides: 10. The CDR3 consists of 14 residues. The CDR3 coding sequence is TGTGCCAGCAACCCCAGGCAGGGGGCTCATGGCTACACCTTC. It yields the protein CASNPRQGAHGYTF.

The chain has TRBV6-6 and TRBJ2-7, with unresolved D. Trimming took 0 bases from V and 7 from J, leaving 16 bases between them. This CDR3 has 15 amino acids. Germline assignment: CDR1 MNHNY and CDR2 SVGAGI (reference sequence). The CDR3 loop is CASSYSIRSVGEQYF. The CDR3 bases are TGTGCCAGCAGTTACTCGATCCGCTCCGTAGGGGAGCAGTACTTC.

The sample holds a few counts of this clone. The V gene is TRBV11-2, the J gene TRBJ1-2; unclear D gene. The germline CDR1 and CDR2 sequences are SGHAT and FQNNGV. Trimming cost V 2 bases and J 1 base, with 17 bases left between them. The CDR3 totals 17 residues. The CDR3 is CASSLSGGMSGNYGYTF. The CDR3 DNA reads TGTGCCAGCAGCTTATCGGGCGGGATGTCGGGTAACTATGGCTACACCTTC.

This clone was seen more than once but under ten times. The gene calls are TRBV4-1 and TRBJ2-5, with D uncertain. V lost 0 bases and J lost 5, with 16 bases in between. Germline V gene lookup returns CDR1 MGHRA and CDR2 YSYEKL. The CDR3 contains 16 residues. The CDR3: CASSQEGRGRRETQYF. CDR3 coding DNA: TGCGCCAGCAGCCAAGAAGGTAGAGGACGGCGGGAGACCCAGTACTTC.

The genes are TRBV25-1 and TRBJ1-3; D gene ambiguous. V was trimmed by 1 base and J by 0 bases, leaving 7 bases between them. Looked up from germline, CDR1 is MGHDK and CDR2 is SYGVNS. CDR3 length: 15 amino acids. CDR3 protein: CASSESYSSGNTIYF. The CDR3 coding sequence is TGTGCCAGCAGTGAATCTTACAGCTCTGGAAACACCATATATTTT.

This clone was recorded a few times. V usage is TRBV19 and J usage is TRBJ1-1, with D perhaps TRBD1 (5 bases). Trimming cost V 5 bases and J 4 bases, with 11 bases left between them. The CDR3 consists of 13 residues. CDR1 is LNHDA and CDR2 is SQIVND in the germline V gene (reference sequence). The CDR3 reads CASSAQEGTEAFF. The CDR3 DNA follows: TGTGCCAGTAGTGCACAGGAGGGCACTGAAGCTTTCTTT.

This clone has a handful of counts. CDR3 coding DNA: TGTGCCAGCAGTGAACTAGCGGGAGGGCCCCACGAGCAGTACTTC. It translates to CASSELAGGPHEQYF. The chain employs TRBV6-1 and TRBJ2-7, with 12 nucleotides matching TRBD2. With 2 bases clipped from V and 5 bases from J, the junction kept 4 bases outside the gene matches. The CDR3 covers 15 residues. Germline lookup yields CDR1 MNHNS and CDR2 SASEGT.

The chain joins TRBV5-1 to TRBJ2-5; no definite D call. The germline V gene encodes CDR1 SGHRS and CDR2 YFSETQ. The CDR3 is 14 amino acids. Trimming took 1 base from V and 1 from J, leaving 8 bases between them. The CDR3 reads CASSLLGLQETQYF. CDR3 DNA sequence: TGCGCCAGCAGCTTGTTAGGGCTCCAAGAGACCCAGTACTTC.

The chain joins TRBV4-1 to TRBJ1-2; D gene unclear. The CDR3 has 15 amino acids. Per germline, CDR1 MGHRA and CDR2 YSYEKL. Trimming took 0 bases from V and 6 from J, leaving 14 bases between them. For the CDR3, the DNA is TGCGCCAGCAGCCAAGAAAATACTCTGGGGAATGGCTACACCTTC. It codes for CASSQENTLGNGYTF.

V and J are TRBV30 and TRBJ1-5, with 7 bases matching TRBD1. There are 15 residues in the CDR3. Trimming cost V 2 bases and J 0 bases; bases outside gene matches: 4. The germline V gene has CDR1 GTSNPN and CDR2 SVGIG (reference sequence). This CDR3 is CAWSHRGGSNQPQHF. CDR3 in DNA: TGTGCCTGGAGTCACAGGGGTGGTAGCAATCAGCCCCAGCATTTT.

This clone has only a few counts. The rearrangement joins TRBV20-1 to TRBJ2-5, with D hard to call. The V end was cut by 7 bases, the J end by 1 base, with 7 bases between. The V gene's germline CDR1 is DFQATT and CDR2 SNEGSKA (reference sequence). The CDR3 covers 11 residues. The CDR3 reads CSVLVQETQYF. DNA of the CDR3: TGCAGTGTGCTAGTCCAAGAGACCCAGTACTTC.

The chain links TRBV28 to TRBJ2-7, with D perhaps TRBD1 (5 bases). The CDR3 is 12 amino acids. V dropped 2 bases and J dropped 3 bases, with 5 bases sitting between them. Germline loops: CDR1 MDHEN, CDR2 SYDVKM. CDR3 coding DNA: TGTGCCAGCAGTTTACAGGGCTACGAGCAGTACTTC. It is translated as CASSLQGYEQYF.

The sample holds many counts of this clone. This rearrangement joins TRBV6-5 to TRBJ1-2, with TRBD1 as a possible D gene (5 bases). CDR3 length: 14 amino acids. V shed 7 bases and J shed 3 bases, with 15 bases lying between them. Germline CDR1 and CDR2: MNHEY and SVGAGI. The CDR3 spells CASNYAGTHYGYTF. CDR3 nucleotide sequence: TGTGCCAGCAACTATGCGGGGACGCACTATGGCTACACCTTC.

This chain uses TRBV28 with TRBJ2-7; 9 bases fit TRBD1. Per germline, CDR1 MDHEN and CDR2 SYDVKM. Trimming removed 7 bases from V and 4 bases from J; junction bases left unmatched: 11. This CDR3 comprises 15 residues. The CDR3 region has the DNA TGTGCCAGCAACTCACCCGGACAGGGGACATACGAGCAGTACTTC. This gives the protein CASNSPGQGTYEQYF.

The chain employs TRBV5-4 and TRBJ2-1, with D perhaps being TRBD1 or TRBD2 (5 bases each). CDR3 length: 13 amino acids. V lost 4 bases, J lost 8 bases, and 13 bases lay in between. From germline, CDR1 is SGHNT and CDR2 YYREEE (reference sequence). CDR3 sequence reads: CASSRDLGYEQFF. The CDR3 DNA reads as TGTGCCAGCAGCCGGGACCTCGGGTATGAGCAGTTCTTC.

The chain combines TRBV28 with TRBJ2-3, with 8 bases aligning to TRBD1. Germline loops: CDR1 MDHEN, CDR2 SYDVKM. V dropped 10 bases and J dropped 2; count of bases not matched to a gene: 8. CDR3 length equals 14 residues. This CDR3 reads CATTPGQVTDTQYF. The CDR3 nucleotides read TGTGCCACCACGCCGGGACAGGTCACAGATACGCAGTATTTT.

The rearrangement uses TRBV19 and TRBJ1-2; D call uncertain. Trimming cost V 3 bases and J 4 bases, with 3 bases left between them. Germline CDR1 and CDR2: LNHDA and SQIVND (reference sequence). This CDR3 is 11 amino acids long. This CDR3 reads CASSIGYGYTF. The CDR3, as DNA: TGTGCCAGTAGTATCGGCTATGGCTACACCTTC.

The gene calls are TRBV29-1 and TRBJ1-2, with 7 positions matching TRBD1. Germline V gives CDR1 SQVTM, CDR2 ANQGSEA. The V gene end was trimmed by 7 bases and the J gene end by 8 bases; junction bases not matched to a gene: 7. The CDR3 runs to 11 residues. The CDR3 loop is CSALTGDGYTF. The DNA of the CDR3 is TGCAGCGCCCTTACAGGGGACGGCTACACCTTC.

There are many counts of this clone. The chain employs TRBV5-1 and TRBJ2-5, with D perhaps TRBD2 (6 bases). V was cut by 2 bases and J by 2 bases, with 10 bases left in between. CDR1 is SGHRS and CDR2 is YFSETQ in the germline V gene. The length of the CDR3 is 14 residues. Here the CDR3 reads CASSFGRGQETQYF. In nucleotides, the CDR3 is TGCGCCAGCAGCTTCGGGCGGGGACAAGAGACCCAGTACTTC.

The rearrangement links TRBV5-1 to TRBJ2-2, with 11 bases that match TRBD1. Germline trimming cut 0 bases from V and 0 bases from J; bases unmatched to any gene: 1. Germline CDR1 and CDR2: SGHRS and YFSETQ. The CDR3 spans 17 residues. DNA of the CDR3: TGCGCCAGCAGCTTGGTGGGACAGGGGGCGAACACCGGGGAGCTGTTTTTT. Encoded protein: CASSLVGQGANTGELFF.

This CDR3 is CASSFEQGIEAFF. CDR3 DNA: TGTGCCAGCTCATTCGAACAGGGGATTGAAGCTTTCTTT. The genes are TRBV18 and TRBJ1-1; TRBD1 matches at 7 bases. Germline V lookup: CDR1 KGHSH, CDR2 LQKENI. V dropped 5 bases and J dropped 7; count of bases not matched to a gene: 7. The CDR3 runs 13 residues.

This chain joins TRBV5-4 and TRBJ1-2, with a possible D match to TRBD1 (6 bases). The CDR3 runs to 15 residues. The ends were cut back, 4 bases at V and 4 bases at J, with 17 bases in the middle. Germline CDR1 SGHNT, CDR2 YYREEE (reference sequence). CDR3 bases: TGTGCCAGCAGCCGCGACAGGACCCTCCGCTATGGCTACACCTTC. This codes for CASSRDRTLRYGYTF.

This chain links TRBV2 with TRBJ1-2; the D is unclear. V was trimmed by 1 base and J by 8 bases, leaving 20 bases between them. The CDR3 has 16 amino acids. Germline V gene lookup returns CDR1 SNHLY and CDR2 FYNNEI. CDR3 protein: CASSEEVGGALGGYTF. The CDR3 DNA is TGTGCCAGCAGTGAAGAAGTCGGCGGAGCCTTGGGAGGCTACACCTTC.